The 17 T cell receptor beta chains reported below all come from one sample, sequenced in a study of regulatory T cells in long-lasting Graves disease. As for time point: persistent/refractory GD, antithyroid drugs over 5 years with positive TRAb. The TCR library was made from RNA that had been extracted from PBMCs in TRIzol. Assembly of TCR beta libraries relied on iRepertoire HTBI primers together with Arm-PCR of CDR3 regions. TCRdb processed the multiplex PCR reads anew with MiXCR; each CDR3 protein has one entry. The sample contains about 660,000 distinct CDR3 sequences, 25% to 35% of which appear only once. The specimen was peripheral blood mononuclear cells (PBMCs), collected when the disease was refractory, from a patient treated with antithyroid drugs. The receptor set was obtained from a female donor with Graves disease.

This chain joins TRBV6-2 or TRBV6-3 and TRBJ1-1, with D tentatively TRBD1 (5 bases). This CDR3 comprises 15 residues. The germline V gene has CDR1 MNHEY and CDR2 SVGEGT. V was clipped by 5 bases and J by 3 bases, with 16 bases between them. The CDR3 sequence is CASSEQPGPDTEAFF. The CDR3, as DNA: TGTGCCAGCAGTGAACAGCCAGGGCCGGACACTGAAGCTTTCTTT.

This clonotype was observed a handful of times. The V call is TRBV11-2, the J call TRBJ2-7; D perhaps matches TRBD2 (7 bases). The germline V and J ends were trimmed by 1 base and 1 base, with 14 bases remaining between them. Germline V gene lookup returns CDR1 SGHAT and CDR2 FQNNGV. The CDR3 extends over 16 amino acids. The CDR3 DNA is TGTGCCAGCAGCTTAGTGGGGGCTAGCGGATCCTACGAGCAGTACTTC. This translates into CASSLVGASGSYEQYF.

The sample holds a few counts of this clonotype. V gene TRBV28 combines with J gene TRBJ1-5; 7 bases align to TRBD1. Trimming took 3 bases from V and 6 from J; bases not matched to a gene: 5. Per the germline V gene, CDR1 is MDHEN and CDR2 is SYDVKM. The CDR3 covers 14 residues. This chain's CDR3 is CASSFRQGGQPQHF. Written as DNA, the CDR3 is TGTGCCAGCAGTTTCAGGCAGGGGGGTCAGCCCCAGCATTTT.

Only a few counts were recorded for this clonotype. The chain carries TRBV20-1 and TRBJ1-4; 7 nucleotides match TRBD1. J gave up 4 bases and V 5 bases, and 10 bases lay outside the gene matches. Germline loops: CDR1 DFQATT, CDR2 SNEGSKA (reference sequence). The CDR3 spans 15 residues. The CDR3 spells CSAGTRDRLNEKLFF. The CDR3 nucleotides are TGCAGTGCTGGAACAAGGGACAGACTTAATGAAAAACTGTTTTTT.

This clonotype was observed a handful of times. The chain employs TRBV18 and TRBJ2-5; D is perhaps TRBD2 (6 bases). Per the germline V gene, CDR1 is KGHSH and CDR2 is LQKENI. The CDR3 contains 13 residues. Trimming left V 4 bases short and J 9 bases short, with 15 bases between. CDR3 loop: CASSRTGTGAQYF. The CDR3 DNA sequence: TGTGCCAGCTCACGTACCGGGACGGGGGCCCAGTACTTC.

The chain has TRBV7-3 and TRBJ2-7, with D perhaps TRBD2 (6 bases). CDR3 length: 15 residues. Trimming cost V 2 bases and J 7 bases, with 18 bases left between them. From germline, CDR1 is SGHTA and CDR2 FQGTGA. CDR3 residues: CASSLLSGVRYEQYF. CDR3 DNA: TGTGCCAGCAGCTTATTATCGGGAGTTAGGTATGAGCAGTACTTC.

The chain is built from TRBV27 and TRBJ1-2; TRBD1 matches 11 bases. Germline trimming cut 1 base from V and 4 bases from J; bases unmatched to any gene: 5. Germline values: CDR1 MNHEY, CDR2 SMNVEV (reference sequence). The length of the CDR3 is 16 residues. The CDR3 here is CASSLWGTGGSYGYTF. As DNA, the CDR3 is TGTGCCAGCAGTTTATGGGGGACAGGGGGGAGCTATGGCTACACCTTC.

The genes are TRBV20-1 and TRBJ2-5, with TRBD2 matching 10 bases. The CDR3 totals 15 residues. V gave up 4 bases and J gave up 1 base; unmatched junction bases: 6. CDR1 and CDR2 from the germline V gene are DFQATT and SNEGSKA (reference sequence). The DNA for the CDR3 is TGCAGTGCTATGGTACTAGCGGGGAGCCAAGAGACCCAGTACTTC. Translation gives CSAMVLAGSQETQYF.

A note on this clonotype: This could be a read error, since a much larger clone is one nucleotide away. V usage is TRBV28 and J usage is TRBJ2-7, with D maybe TRBD1 (5 bases). CDR3 size: 14 residues. Germline-derived CDR1 and CDR2 are MDHEN and SYDVKM. The CDR3 bases are TGTGCCAGCAGCCCCGGTCCCAGGGCTTACGGGCAGTACTTC. Protein product: CASSPGPRAYGQYF.

The genes are TRBV6-5 and TRBJ2-3, with D unclear. Per the germline V gene, CDR1 is MNHEY and CDR2 is SVGAGI. CDR3 length equals 15 residues. Trimming removed 0 bases from V and 6 bases from J, with 13 bases in between. The CDR3 region has the DNA TGTGCCAGCAGTTACTCCCTGGTGCTTGAGGATACGCAGTATTTT. Encoded protein: CASSYSLVLEDTQYF.

The chain uses TRBV14 and TRBJ1-2; D is unresolved. Germline V lookup: CDR1 SGHDN, CDR2 FVKESK. CDR3 length: 16 residues. V lost 1 base to trimming and J lost 2 bases, with 14 bases between them. The CDR3 DNA reads TGTGCCAGCAGCCAAGTAGTGCCGGTATCCAACTATGGCTACACCTTC. Amino acid sequence: CASSQVVPVSNYGYTF.

This clonotype came up a few times. The chain couples TRBV20-1 to TRBJ2-5; the D call may be TRBD1 or TRBD2 (6 bases each). V was shortened by 3 bases and J by 4 bases, with 12 bases between the two germline ends. Germline CDR1 and CDR2: DFQATT and SNEGSKA (reference sequence). The CDR3 has 13 residues. The DNA of the CDR3 is TGCAGTGCTAGGCGGAGGGGGAGAGAGACCCAGTACTTC. It codes for CSARRRGRETQYF.

The V gene is TRBV25-1, the J gene TRBJ1-6; the D gene is possibly TRBD1 (6 bases). The V end lost 4 bases, the J end lost 4 bases, and 14 bases lay between the germline ends. Germline V CDR1 and CDR2: MGHDK, SYGVNS. The CDR3 totals 16 residues. The CDR3 reads CASSARTRGYNSPLHF. The CDR3 coding sequence is TGTGCCAGCAGTGCAAGGACCAGGGGATATAATTCACCCCTCCACTTT.

The CDR3 protein is CASSLGGWGVGTEAFF. The CDR3 coding sequence is TGTGCCAGCAGCTTAGGGGGGTGGGGGGTTGGCACTGAAGCTTTCTTT. The chain has TRBV7-2 and TRBJ1-1; a weak D match, TRBD1 (5 bases). Germline-derived CDR1 and CDR2 are SGHTA and FQGNSA. V was clipped by 1 base and J by 4 bases, with 16 bases between them. The CDR3 has 16 amino acids. Full variable domain (remainder filled in from reference TRBV7-2 and TRBJ1-1): GAGVSQSPSNKVTEKGKDVELRCDPISGHTALYWYRQSLGQGLEFLIYFQGNSAPDKSGLPSDRFSAERTGGSVSTLTIQRTQQEDSAVYLCASSLGGWGVGTEAFFGQGTRLTVV.

The chain uses TRBV19 and TRBJ1-1, with TRBD1 matching 7 bases. The V and J ends lost 4 bases and 7 bases, in that order; junction bases with no gene match: 6. CDR1 LNHDA and CDR2 SQIVND come from the germline V gene (reference sequence). The CDR3 totals 13 residues. This chain's CDR3 is CASSTHRGSEAFF. The CDR3 bases are TGTGCCAGTAGTACCCACAGGGGCAGTGAAGCTTTCTTT.

This clonotype occurred many times. J is TRBJ1-2 and V is TRBV12-3 or TRBV12-4, with a weak D call TRBD1 (5 bases). CDR3 size: 20 residues. Trimming pared 6 bases from V and 2 bases from J, leaving 31 bases between. CDR3 DNA sequence: TGTGCCAGCAGCACCGGGACGGGGGGACTAATCAGAACTTCCAACTATGGCTACACCTTC. Its translation is CASSTGTGGLIRTSNYGYTF.

This clonotype was found many times. V gene TRBV6-1 combines with J gene TRBJ1-2; 10 nucleotides align to TRBD1. From germline, CDR1 is MNHNS and CDR2 SASEGT. CDR3 length: 13 amino acids. The trim removed 7 bases at V and 9 bases at J, leaving 8 bases unmatched. The CDR3 nucleotides read TGTGCCAGCACCCACGACAGGGGGCTCCGCTACACCTTC. Its protein is CASTHDRGLRYTF.